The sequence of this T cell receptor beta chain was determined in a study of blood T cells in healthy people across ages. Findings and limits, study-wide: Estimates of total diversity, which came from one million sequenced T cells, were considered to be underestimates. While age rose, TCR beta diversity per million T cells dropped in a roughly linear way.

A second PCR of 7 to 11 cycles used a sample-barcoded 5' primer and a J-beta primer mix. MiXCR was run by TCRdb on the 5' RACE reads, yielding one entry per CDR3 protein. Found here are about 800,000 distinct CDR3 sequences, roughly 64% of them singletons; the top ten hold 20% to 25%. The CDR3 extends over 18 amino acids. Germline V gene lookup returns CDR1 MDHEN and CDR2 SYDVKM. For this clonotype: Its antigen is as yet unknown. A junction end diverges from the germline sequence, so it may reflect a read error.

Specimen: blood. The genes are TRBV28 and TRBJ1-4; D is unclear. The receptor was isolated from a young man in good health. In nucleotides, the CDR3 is TGTGCCAGCAGATTAAGTCCCGGACGGGCCGAATTTAATAAAAAACTGTTTTTT. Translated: CASRLSPGRAEFNKKLFF. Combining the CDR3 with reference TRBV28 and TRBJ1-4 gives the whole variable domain DVKVTQSSRYLVKRTGEKVFLECVQDMDHENMFWYRQDPGLGLRLIYFSYDVKMKEKGDIPEGYSVSREKKERFSLILESASTNQTSMYLCASRLSPGRAEFNKKLFFGSGTQLSVL.